The 5 T cell receptor beta chains given below trace back to one sample, sequenced in a study of shared clonotypes between healthy human individuals. The method was immunoSEQ multiplex PCR; TCRdb's version includes in-frame clones alone and lacks a portion of them. The sample consists of some 2,100,000 clones, around 95% of them appearing once. Sequencing used naive CD4+ T cells sorted from blood. Subset: CD45RA+ positively selected. The receptors here all came from a man aged 18 to 35 in good health.

The rearrangement links TRBV10-3 to TRBJ2-4; 11 positions match TRBD1. CDR1 and CDR2 (germline): ENHRY, SYGVKD. CDR3 size: 15 residues. J was trimmed by 5 bases and V by 9 bases; bases with no gene match: 9. CDR3 nucleotide sequence: TGTGCCATGGGAAGGGACAGGGGGAAGGAAAACATTCAGTACTTC. This codes for CAMGRDRGKENIQYF.

J is TRBJ1-5 and V is TRBV19; D unclear. CDR1 is LNHDA, CDR2 SQIVND, per germline (reference sequence). V lost 7 bases to trimming and J lost 6 bases, with 22 bases between them. CDR3 size: 16 residues. CDR3 nucleotides: TGTGCCAGTACTACGATCGGGAGTAGTAGTACTCAGCCCCAGCATTTT. Its protein product is CASTTIGSSSTQPQHF.

CDR3 DNA: TGTGCCAGCAGTTACCGTCCCCCGGGCAACTCCTACGAGCAGTACTTC. Translating gives CASSYRPPGNSYEQYF. The V gene is TRBV6-5, the J gene TRBJ2-7, with D unresolved. Germline CDR1 MNHEY, CDR2 SVGAGI. This CDR3 spans 16 amino acids. V was clipped by 2 bases and J by 0 bases, with 14 bases between them.

A word on this clone: The junction departs from germline at one end; a sequencing error may be responsible. Within the sample, other DNA sequences also encode this same CDR3. CDR3 nucleotides: TGTGCCAGCAGCTCCTACGATGAGCAGTTCTTC. Translating gives CASSSYDEQFF. The genes are TRBV5-6 and TRBJ2-1, with D hard to call. Germline V lookup: CDR1 SGHDT, CDR2 YYEEEE. The CDR3 totals 11 residues.

The chain has TRBV19 and TRBJ2-6; D is possibly TRBD1 or TRBD2 (5 bases each). Germline loops: CDR1 LNHDA, CDR2 SQIVND (reference sequence). The length of the CDR3 is 16 residues. V was cut by 5 bases and J by 0 bases, with 11 bases left in between. The CDR3, as DNA: TGTGCCAGTAGTTCCACTGGGGGCTCTGGGGCCAACGTCCTGACTTTC. Encoded protein: CASSSTGGSGANVLTF.